Detailed here is one TCR beta chain. This entry is derived from a study of beta chain features in type 1 diabetes. Background on the study: What patients shared with healthy donors was a similar profile of age, gender and cell yields. Summed over all samples, the examined sorted cells came to some 99 million.

As every portion of the isolated RNA was reverse transcribed, the sequencing read expressed TCRB transcripts. Profiling relied on immunoSEQ multiplex PCR, and the TCRdb table lists in-frame clones only, not all of them. The repertoire includes 200,000 to 250,000 clones, 9% to 10% of them detected once, and 0.034% sits in the top ten. V was pared by 0 bases and J by 2 bases, with 14 bases between. CDR3 length equals 16 residues. The germline CDR1 and CDR2 sequences are SEHNR and FQNEAQ (reference sequence). Each of the CD4+ naive, central memory, regulatory and stem cell-like memory populations was sorted via CD45RO/CCR7/CD25/CD127/CD95/CD27.

This TCR was sampled from a young woman in good health. The gene calls are TRBV7-9 and TRBJ2-7, with D possibly TRBD2 on 5 matching bases. Sequencing was performed on naive CD4+ T cells from blood. CDR3 sequence: CASSLALGGTTYEQYF. As DNA, the CDR3 is TGTGCCAGCAGCTTAGCGCTTGGAGGCACTACCTACGAGCAGTACTTC. Filled out from reference TRBV7-9 and TRBJ2-7, the complete variable domain reads DTGVSQNPRHKITKRGQNVTFRCDPISEHNRLYWYRQTLGQGPEFLTYFQNEAQLEKSRLLSDRFSAERPKGSFSTLEIQRTEQGDSAMYLCASSLALGGTTYEQYFGPGTRLTVT.